This paragraph covers one T cell receptor beta chain sequence. Its specificity is not known. This entry is derived from a study of T cells in localized non-small cell lung cancer. Notes on the study in general: Heterogeneity remains possible, as sequencing covered one tumor region only. Peak T cell clonality was found in uninvolved adjacent lung, exceeding tumor. Of the top 100 tumor clones, median approximately 50 were in adjacent lung, 25 to 35 among its top 100. An association was observed between higher blood T cell density and longer overall survival.

Data came from immunoSEQ multiplex PCR; TCRdb stores just in-frame clones and leaves some out. The repertoire holds around 41,000 clones, with 86% as singletons. The V end lost 4 bases, the J end lost 4 bases, and 17 bases lay between the germline ends. CDR3 length: 15 residues. The germline gives CDR1 SGDLS, CDR2 YYNGEE. The sequence derives from a woman between 18 and 50 years old with stage III lung adenocarcinoma. Sequenced material: peripheral blood, taken before any cancer treatment. The chain is built from TRBV9 and TRBJ1-2; D gene unclear. CDR3 region: CASSYHSRKTYGYTF. CDR3 sequence (DNA): TGTGCCAGCAGCTACCACTCAAGAAAGACCTATGGCTACACCTTC.